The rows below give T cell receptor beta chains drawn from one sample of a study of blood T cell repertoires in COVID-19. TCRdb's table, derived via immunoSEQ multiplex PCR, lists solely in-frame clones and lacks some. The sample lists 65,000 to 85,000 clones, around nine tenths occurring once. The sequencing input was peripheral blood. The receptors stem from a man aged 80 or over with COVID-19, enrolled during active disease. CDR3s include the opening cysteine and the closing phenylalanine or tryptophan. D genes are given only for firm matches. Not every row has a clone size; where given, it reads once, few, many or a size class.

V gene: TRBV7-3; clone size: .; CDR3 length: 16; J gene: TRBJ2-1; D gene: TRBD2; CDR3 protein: CASSRDLAGGPSEQFF; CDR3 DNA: TGTGCCAGCAGCCGCGACCTAGCGGGGGGGCCTAGTGAGCAGTTCTTC
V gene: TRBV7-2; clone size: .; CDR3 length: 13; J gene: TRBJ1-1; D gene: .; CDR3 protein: CASSFISSEGAFF; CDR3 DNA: TGTGCCAGCAGCTTTATTTCTTCGGAGGGAGCTTTCTTT
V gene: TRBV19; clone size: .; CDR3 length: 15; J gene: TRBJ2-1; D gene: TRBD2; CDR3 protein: CASSRTSGGYNEQFF; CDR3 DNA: TGTGCCAGTTCTCGGACTAGCGGGGGCTACAATGAGCAGTTCTTC
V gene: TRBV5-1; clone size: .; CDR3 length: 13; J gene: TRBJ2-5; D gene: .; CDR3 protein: CASSLAVQETQYF; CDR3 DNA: TGCGCCAGCAGCTTAGCGGTGCAAGAGACCCAGTACTTC
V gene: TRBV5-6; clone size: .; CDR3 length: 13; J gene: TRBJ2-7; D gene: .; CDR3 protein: CASSRAGPYEQYF; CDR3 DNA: TGTGCCAGCAGCCGGGCAGGGCCCTACGAGCAGTACTTC
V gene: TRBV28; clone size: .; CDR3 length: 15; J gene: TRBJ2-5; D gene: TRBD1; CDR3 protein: CASRPDRGGQETQYF; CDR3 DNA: TGTGCCAGCAGACCGGACAGGGGGGGTCAAGAGACCCAGTACTTC
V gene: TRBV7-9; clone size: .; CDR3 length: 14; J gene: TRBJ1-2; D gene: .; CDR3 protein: CASSFRDSRGGYTF; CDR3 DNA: TGTGCCAGCAGCTTCCGCGACAGTCGAGGTGGCTACACCTTC
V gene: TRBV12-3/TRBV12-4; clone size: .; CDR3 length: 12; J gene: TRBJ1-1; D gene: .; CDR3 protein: CATSRERPEAFF; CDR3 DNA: TGTGCCACCAGTAGGGAGAGACCTGAAGCTTTCTTT
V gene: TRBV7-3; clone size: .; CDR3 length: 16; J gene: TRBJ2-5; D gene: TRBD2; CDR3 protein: CASSPQGAGGVETQYF; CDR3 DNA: TGTGCCAGCAGCCCCCAGGGCGCGGGGGGTGTTGAGACCCAGTACTTC
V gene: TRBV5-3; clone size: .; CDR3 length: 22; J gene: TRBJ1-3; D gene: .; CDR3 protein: CARRWGEGGEETRVSSGNTIYF; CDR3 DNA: TGTGCCAGACGCTGGGGGGAGGGGGGAGAAGAGACCCGGGTCTCTTCTGGAAACACCATATATTTT
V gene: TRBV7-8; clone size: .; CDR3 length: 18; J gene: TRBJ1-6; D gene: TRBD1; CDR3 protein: CASSLGARTGTGNSPLHF; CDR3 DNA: TGTGCCAGCAGCTTGGGGGCCCGGACAGGGACGGGTAATTCACCCCTCCACTTT
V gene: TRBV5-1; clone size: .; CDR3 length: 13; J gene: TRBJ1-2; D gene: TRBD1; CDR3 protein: CASSLDRGGGYTF; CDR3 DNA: TGCGCCAGCAGCTTGGACAGGGGCGGCGGCTACACCTTC
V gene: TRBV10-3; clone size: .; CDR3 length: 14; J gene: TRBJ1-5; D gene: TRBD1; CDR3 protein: CATLDDRGNQPQHF; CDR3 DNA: TGTGCCACCTTGGACGACAGGGGGAATCAGCCCCAGCATTTT
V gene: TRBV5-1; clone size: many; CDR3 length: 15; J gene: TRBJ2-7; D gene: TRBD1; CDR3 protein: CASSLEPGQGGEQYF; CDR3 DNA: TGCGCCAGCAGCTTGGAACCAGGACAGGGGGGAGAGCAGTACTTC
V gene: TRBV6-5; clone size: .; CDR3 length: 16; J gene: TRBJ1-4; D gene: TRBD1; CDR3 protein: CASSYGDRGRGEKLFF; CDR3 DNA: TGTGCCAGCAGTTACGGGGACAGGGGCCGGGGTGAAAAACTGTTTTTT
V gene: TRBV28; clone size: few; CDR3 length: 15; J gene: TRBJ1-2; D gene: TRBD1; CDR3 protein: CASRTGTGGIYGYTF; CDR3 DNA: TGTGCCAGCAGGACCGGGACAGGGGGAATCTATGGCTACACCTTC
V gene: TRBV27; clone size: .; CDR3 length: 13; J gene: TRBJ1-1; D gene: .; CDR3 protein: CASSLSAGDRAFF; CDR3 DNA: TGTGCCAGCAGTTTATCGGCAGGGGATAGAGCTTTCTTT
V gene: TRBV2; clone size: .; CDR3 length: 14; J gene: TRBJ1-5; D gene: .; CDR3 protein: CASRAGVSNQPQHF; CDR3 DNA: TGTGCCAGCAGAGCAGGGGTTAGCAATCAGCCCCAGCATTTT
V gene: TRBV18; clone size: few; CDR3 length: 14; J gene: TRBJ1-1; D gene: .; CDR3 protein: CASSPKGERNEAFF; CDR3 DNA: TGTGCCAGCTCACCTAAAGGAGAAAGGAATGAAGCTTTCTTT
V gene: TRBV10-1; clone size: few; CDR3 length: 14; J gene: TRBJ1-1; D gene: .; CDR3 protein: CASSARGLNTEAFF; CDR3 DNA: TGCGCCAGCAGTGCCAGGGGTTTGAACACTGAAGCTTTCTTT
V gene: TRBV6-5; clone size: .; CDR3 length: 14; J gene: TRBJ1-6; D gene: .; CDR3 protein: CASSYQRFGSPLHF; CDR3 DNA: TGTGCCAGCAGTTACCAACGGTTCGGTTCACCCCTCCACTTT
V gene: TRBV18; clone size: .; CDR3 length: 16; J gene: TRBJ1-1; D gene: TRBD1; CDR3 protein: CASSPRSKGAYTEAFF; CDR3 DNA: TGTGCCAGCTCACCACGTTCAAAGGGGGCCTACACTGAAGCTTTCTTT
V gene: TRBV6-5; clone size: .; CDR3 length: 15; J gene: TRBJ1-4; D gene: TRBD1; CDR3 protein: CASSYYRDRDEKLFF; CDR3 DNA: TGTGCCAGCAGTTACTATCGGGACAGGGACGAAAAACTGTTTTTT
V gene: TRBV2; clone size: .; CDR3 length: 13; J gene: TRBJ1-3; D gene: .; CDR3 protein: CASSGQPGNTIYF; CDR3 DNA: TGTGCCAGCAGTGGACAGCCTGGAAACACCATATATTTT
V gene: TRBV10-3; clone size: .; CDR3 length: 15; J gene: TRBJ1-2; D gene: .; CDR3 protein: CAISGSGLANYGYTF; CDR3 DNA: TGTGCCATCAGCGGATCAGGGCTTGCTAACTATGGCTACACCTTC
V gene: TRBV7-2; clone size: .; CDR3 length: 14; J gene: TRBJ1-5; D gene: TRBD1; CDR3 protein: CASSPQGWEQPQHF; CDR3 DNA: TGTGCCAGCAGCCCACAGGGGTGGGAGCAGCCCCAGCATTTT
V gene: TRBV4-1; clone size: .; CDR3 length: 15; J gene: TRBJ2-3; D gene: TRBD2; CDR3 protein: CASSQGVKRGAAQYF; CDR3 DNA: TGCGCCAGCAGCCAAGGGGTCAAGCGGGGGGCCGCCCAGTATTTT